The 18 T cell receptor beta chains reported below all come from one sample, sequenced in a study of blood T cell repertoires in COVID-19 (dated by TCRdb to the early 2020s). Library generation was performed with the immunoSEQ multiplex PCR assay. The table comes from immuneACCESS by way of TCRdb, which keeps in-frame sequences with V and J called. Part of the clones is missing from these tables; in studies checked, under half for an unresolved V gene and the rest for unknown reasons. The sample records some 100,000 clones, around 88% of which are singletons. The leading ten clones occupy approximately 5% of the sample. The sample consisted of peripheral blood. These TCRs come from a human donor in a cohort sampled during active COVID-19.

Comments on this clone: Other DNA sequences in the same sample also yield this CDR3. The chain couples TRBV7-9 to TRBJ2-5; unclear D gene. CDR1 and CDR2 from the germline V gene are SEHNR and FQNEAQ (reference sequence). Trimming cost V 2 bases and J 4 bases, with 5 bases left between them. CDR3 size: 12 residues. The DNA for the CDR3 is TGTGCCAGCAGCTTATCAGGAGAGACCCAGTACTTC. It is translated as CASSLSGETQYF.

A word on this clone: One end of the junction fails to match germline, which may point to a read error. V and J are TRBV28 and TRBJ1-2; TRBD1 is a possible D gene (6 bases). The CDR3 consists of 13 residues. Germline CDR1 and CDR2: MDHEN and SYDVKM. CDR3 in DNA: TGTGCCAGCAGGGCGGGGGCTAAATATGGCTACACCTTC. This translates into CASRAGAKYGYTF.

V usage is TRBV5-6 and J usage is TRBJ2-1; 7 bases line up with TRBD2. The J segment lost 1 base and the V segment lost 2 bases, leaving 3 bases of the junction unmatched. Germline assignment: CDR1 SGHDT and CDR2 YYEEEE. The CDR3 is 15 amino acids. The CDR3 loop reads CASSLLAQSYNEQFF. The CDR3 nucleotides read TGTGCCAGCAGCTTACTAGCGCAGTCCTACAATGAGCAGTTCTTC.

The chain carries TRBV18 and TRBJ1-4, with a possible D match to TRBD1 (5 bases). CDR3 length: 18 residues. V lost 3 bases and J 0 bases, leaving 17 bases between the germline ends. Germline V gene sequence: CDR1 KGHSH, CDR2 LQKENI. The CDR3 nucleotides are TGTGCCAGCTCACCCCTCGGGGGGACCAGGGCAACTAATGAAAAACTGTTTTTT. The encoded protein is CASSPLGGTRATNEKLFF.

The CDR3 sequence is CASSSSKVAVVEQFF. DNA of the CDR3: TGTGCCAGCAGCTCCTCGAAAGTAGCGGTGGTTGAGCAGTTCTTC. V is TRBV7-9 and J is TRBJ2-1; a weak D match, TRBD2 (6 bases). Germline values: CDR1 SEHNR, CDR2 FQNEAQ (reference sequence). The CDR3 totals 15 residues. The V end was cut by 4 bases, the J end by 9 bases, with 19 bases between.

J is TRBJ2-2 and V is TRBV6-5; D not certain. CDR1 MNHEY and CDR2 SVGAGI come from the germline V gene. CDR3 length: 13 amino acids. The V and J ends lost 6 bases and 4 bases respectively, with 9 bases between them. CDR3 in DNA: TGTGCCAGCAGGGGCCCAGGCACCGGGGAGCTGTTTTTT. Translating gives CASRGPGTGELFF.

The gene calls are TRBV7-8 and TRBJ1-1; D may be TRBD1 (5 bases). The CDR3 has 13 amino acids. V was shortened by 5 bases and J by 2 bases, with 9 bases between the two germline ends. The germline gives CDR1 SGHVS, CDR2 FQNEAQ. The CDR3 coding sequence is TGTGCCAGCAGCCTCGGACAAAACACTGAAGCTTTCTTT. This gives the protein CASSLGQNTEAFF.

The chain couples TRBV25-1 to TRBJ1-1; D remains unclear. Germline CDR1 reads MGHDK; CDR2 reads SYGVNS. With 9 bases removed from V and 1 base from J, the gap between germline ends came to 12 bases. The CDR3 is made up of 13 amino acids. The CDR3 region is CASVDFTNTEAFF. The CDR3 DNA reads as TGTGCCAGTGTGGACTTCACGAACACTGAAGCTTTCTTT.

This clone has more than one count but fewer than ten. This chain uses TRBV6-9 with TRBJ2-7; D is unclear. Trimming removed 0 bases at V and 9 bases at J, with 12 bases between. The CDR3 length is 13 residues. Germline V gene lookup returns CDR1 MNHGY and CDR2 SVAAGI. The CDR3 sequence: CASSYSNTEWQYF. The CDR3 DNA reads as TGTGCCAGCAGTTATTCCAACACGGAGTGGCAGTACTTC.

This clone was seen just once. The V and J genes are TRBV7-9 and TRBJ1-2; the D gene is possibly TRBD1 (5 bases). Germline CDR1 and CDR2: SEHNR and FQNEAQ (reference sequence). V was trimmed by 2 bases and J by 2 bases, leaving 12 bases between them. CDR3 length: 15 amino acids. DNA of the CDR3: TGTGCCAGCAGCTTATCGGGGGGATCGAACTATGGCTACACCTTC. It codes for CASSLSGGSNYGYTF.

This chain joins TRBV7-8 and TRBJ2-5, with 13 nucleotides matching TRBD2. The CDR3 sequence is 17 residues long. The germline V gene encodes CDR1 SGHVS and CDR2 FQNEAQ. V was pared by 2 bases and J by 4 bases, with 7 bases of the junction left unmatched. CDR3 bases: TGTGCCAGCAGCTTAATGGTGCGACTAGCGGGAGGAGAGACCCAGTACTTC. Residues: CASSLMVRLAGGETQYF.

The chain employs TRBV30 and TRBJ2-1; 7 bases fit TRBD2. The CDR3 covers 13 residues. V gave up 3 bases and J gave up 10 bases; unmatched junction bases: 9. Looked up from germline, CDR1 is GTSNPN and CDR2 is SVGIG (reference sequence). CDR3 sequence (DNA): TGTGCCTGGAGCAAGGGTGGGAGGGACGAGCAGTTCTTC. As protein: CAWSKGGRDEQFF. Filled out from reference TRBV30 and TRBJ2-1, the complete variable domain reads SQTIHQWPATLVQPVGSPLSLECTVEGTSNPNLYWYRQAAGRGLQLLFYSVGIGQISSEVPQNLSASRPQDRQFILSSKKLLLSDSGFYLCAWSKGGRDEQFFGPGTRLTVL.

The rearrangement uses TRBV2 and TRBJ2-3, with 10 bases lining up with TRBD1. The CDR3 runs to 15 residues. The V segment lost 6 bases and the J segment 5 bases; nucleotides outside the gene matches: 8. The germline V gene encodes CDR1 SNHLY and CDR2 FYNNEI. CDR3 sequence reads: CASSLRQGAIDTQYF. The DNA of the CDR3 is TGTGCCAGCAGCCTTAGACAGGGGGCTATAGATACGCAGTATTTT.

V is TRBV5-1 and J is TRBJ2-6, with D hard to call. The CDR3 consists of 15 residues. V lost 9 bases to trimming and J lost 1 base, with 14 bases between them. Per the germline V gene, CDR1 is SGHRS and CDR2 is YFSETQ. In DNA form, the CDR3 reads TGCGCCACCTCCCTATCGGAGTCTGGGGCCAACGTCCTGACTTTC. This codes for CATSLSESGANVLTF.

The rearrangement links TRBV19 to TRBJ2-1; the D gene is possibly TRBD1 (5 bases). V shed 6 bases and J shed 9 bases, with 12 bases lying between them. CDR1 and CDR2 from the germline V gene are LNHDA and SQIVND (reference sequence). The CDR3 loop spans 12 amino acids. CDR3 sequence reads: CASSPGRAEQFF. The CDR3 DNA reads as TGTGCCAGTAGCCCCGGCAGGGCTGAGCAGTTCTTC.

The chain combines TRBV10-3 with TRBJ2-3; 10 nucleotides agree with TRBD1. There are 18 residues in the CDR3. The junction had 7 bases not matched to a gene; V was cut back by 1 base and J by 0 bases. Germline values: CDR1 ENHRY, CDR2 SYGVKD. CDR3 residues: CAISEWAPGQGSTDTQYF. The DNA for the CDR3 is TGTGCCATCAGTGAGTGGGCCCCGGGACAGGGGAGCACAGATACGCAGTATTTT.

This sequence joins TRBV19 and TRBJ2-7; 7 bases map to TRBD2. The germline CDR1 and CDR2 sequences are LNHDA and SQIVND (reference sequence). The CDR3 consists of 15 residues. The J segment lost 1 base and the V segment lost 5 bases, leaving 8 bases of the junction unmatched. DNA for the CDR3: TGTGCCAGTAGTCAGCGGGATAAATCATCCTACGAGCAGTACTTC. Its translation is CASSQRDKSSYEQYF.

CDR3 loop: CASRGDSSYNEQFF. The CDR3 nucleotides are TGTGCCAGTCGTGGGGACAGCTCCTACAATGAGCAGTTCTTC. The V call is TRBV7-9, the J call TRBJ2-1, with TRBD1 matching 7 bases. This CDR3 has 14 residues. CDR1 and CDR2 (germline): SEHNR, FQNEAQ (reference sequence). With 9 bases clipped from V and 0 bases from J, the junction kept 5 bases outside the gene matches.